Shown below are 23 T cell receptor beta chains from a single sample sequenced in a study of blood T cell repertoires in COVID-19. The table came from immunoSEQ multiplex PCR; TCRdb's copy has only in-frame clones and leaves some out. The sample has 500,000 to 600,000 clones; about 89% are singletons. The sample taken for sequencing was peripheral blood. The source is a woman between 50 and 59 years old with COVID-19, enrolled during active disease.

As DNA, the CDR3 is TGTGCCAGCTCCAAGGGAGGGTATACTAACTATGGCTACACCTTC. Amino acids: CASSKGGYTNYGYTF. This chain links TRBV27 with TRBJ1-2; no clear D gene. There are 15 residues in the CDR3. V was pared by 8 bases and J by 0 bases, with 16 bases between. Germline V lookup: CDR1 MNHEY, CDR2 SMNVEV (reference sequence).

This clone has only one observation. This rearrangement joins TRBV5-1 to TRBJ2-7; TRBD1 might be the D (6 bases). The CDR3 length is 14 residues. Trimming took 6 bases from V and 0 from J, leaving 13 bases between them. Germline lookup yields CDR1 SGHRS and CDR2 YFSETQ. CDR3 protein: CASKGQGSSYEQYF. The CDR3 region has the DNA TGCGCCAGCAAGGGGCAGGGGAGCTCCTACGAGCAGTACTTC.

J is TRBJ2-7 and V is TRBV5-6, with 11 bases identical to TRBD2. V shed 4 bases and J 6 bases; nucleotides not matched to a gene: 6. The germline V gene has CDR1 SGHDT and CDR2 YYEEEE. The CDR3 has 14 amino acids. The chain's CDR3 is CASSPGLAAFEQYF. The DNA for the CDR3 is TGTGCCAGCAGCCCGGGACTAGCGGCTTTCGAGCAGTACTTC. Full variable domain (missing parts from reference TRBV5-6 and TRBJ2-7): DAGVTQSPTHLIKTRGQQVTLRCSPKSGHDTVSWYQQALGQGPQFIFQYYEEEERQRGNFPDRFSGHQFPNYSSELNVNALLLGDSALYLCASSPGLAAFEQYFGPGTRLTVT.

The chain combines TRBV3-1 (or the pseudogene TRBV3-2) with TRBJ1-4; 8 nucleotides agree with TRBD1. V trimming: 4 bases; J trimming: 10 bases; junction bases outside the gene matches: 11. Germline assignment: CDR1 LGHDT and CDR2 YNNKEL (reference sequence). CDR3 length equals 15 residues. CDR3 sequence: CASSPRGRGQGKLFF. CDR3 nucleotide sequence: TGTGCCAGCAGCCCCAGGGGCAGGGGGCAAGGAAAACTGTTTTTT.

J is TRBJ2-1 and V is TRBV11-2; TRBD2 matches at 7 bases. Germline V gene data show CDR1 as SGHAT and CDR2 as FQNNGV. J was trimmed by 7 bases and V by 2 bases; bases with no gene match: 5. The CDR3 is made up of 14 amino acids. The CDR3 here is CASSLMGGRNEQFF. The DNA for the CDR3 is TGTGCCAGCAGCTTAATGGGGGGGAGGAATGAGCAGTTCTTC. The complete variable domain, with remaining parts taken from reference TRBV11-2 and TRBJ2-1, reads EAGVAQSPRYKIIEKRQSVAFWCNPISGHATLYWYQQILGQGPKLLIQFQNNGVVDDSQLPKDRFSAERLKGVDSTLKIQPAKLEDSAVYLCASSLMGGRNEQFFGPGTRLTVL.

The chain has TRBV10-2 and TRBJ1-2, with 11 positions matching TRBD1. The CDR3 contains 15 residues. Germline V gene lookup returns CDR1 WSHSY and CDR2 SAAADI. V was clipped by 4 bases and J by 3 bases; unmatched bases: 4. CDR3 sequence (DNA): TGCGCCAGCAGTGTGGACAGGGGGCAGGACTATGGCTACACCTTC. It encodes CASSVDRGQDYGYTF.

This clone was recorded a few times. The rearrangement joins TRBV10-3 to TRBJ2-3; D unclear. Germline CDR1 ENHRY, CDR2 SYGVKD. The ends were cut back, 8 bases at V and 5 bases at J, with 11 bases in the middle. The CDR3 totals 12 residues. Written as DNA, the CDR3 is TGTGCCATCGGTCAGGCCGAAGATACGCAGTATTTT. This translates into CAIGQAEDTQYF.

The gene calls are TRBV14 and TRBJ2-1; tentatively, D is TRBD2 (5 bases). The length of the CDR3 is 14 residues. Germline lookup yields CDR1 SGHDN and CDR2 FVKESK. V was pared by 4 bases and J by 7 bases, with 14 bases between. The CDR3 reads CASSPPGWLNEQFF. CDR3 in DNA: TGTGCCAGCAGCCCCCCGGGGTGGCTAAATGAGCAGTTCTTC.

The chain is built from TRBV12-5 and TRBJ1-1; 8 bases match TRBD1. Germline CDR1 LGHNT, CDR2 FRNRAP. Germline trimming cut 6 bases from V and 4 bases from J; bases unmatched to any gene: 4. This CDR3 is 13 amino acids long. The CDR3 bases are TGTGCTAGTGGGGACAGGGCAGGCACTGAAGCTTTCTTT. As protein: CASGDRAGTEAFF.

V is TRBV19 and J is TRBJ2-5; TRBD1 aligns across 7 bases. In germline, CDR1 is LNHDA, CDR2 SQIVND (reference sequence). Trimming removed 3 bases from V and 4 bases from J; junction bases left unmatched: 8. The CDR3 is 15 residues long. In DNA form, the CDR3 reads TGTGCCAGTAGTATTGTCAGGGGGTCGGGAGAGACCCAGTACTTC. Translating it yields CASSIVRGSGETQYF.

The chain uses TRBV3-1 (or the pseudogene TRBV3-2) and TRBJ2-1, with 7 bases fitting TRBD2. Germline CDR1 LGHDT, CDR2 YNNKEL (reference sequence). With V trimmed by 1 base and J by 10 bases, 4 bases remained unmatched. The CDR3 runs 13 residues. The CDR3 coding sequence is TGTGCCAGCAGCCAAGGAGGAGCGGGGGAGCAGTTCTTC. This translates into CASSQGGAGEQFF.

The sample holds a few counts of this clone. This sequence joins TRBV6-5 and TRBJ1-1, with 7 bases aligning to TRBD1. The trim removed 10 bases at V and 4 bases at J, leaving 9 bases unmatched. From germline, CDR1 is MNHEY and CDR2 SVGAGI. The CDR3 spans 13 residues. This CDR3 reads CATLAGGATEAFF. The DNA for the CDR3 is TGTGCCACCCTCGCAGGGGGAGCCACTGAAGCTTTCTTT.

The V call is TRBV2, the J call TRBJ2-7, with D possibly being TRBD2 (7 bases). V was trimmed by 8 bases and J by 4 bases, leaving 12 bases between them. Germline V gene sequence: CDR1 SNHLY, CDR2 FYNNEI. The CDR3 extends over 12 amino acids. The CDR3, as DNA: TGTGCCAGCCGGGGAGGGGGGTACGAGCAGTACTTC. Protein sequence: CASRGGGYEQYF.

The chain couples TRBV2 to TRBJ1-5; no reliable D call. Germline values: CDR1 SNHLY, CDR2 FYNNEI. Trimming left V 4 bases short and J 5 bases short, with 9 bases between. The CDR3 length is 13 residues. The CDR3 DNA reads TGTGCCAGCAGTGTAGGAGGAGATCAGCCCCAGCATTTT. Translated, it gives CASSVGGDQPQHF.

The chain couples TRBV6-6 to TRBJ1-1; D is perhaps TRBD1 (6 bases). CDR1 is MNHNY and CDR2 is SVGAGI in the germline V gene (reference sequence). The CDR3 consists of 15 residues. Trimming left V 7 bases short and J 0 bases short, with 15 bases between. The CDR3 DNA reads as TGTGCCAGCAACAAACCTGACAGGCTGAACACTGAAGCTTTCTTT. Encoded protein: CASNKPDRLNTEAFF.

CDR3 sequence: CASSLTDWAGELFF. The DNA of the CDR3 is TGTGCCAGCAGCTTGACGGACTGGGCCGGGGAGCTGTTTTTT. V is TRBV5-5 and J is TRBJ2-2; TRBD2 might be the D (5 bases). This CDR3 region has 14 residues. V gave up 1 base and J gave up 6 bases, with 10 bases separating them. Germline CDR1 reads SGHKS; CDR2 reads YYEKEE (reference sequence). The full variable domain, rest sourced from reference TRBV5-5 and TRBJ2-2, is DAGVTQSPTHLIKTRGQQVTLRCSPISGHKSVSWYQQVLGQGPQFIFQYYEKEERGRGNFPDRFSARQFPNYSSELNVNALLLGDSALYLCASSLTDWAGELFFGEGSRLTVL.

The chain couples TRBV24-1 to TRBJ2-2, with 7 bases fitting TRBD2. The CDR3 extends over 15 amino acids. The trim removed 4 bases at V and 4 bases at J, leaving 5 bases unmatched. Germline CDR1 KGHDR, CDR2 SFDVKD. CDR3 loop: CATSDSGLVTGELFF. The CDR3 DNA is TGTGCCACCAGTGACTCCGGACTAGTCACCGGGGAGCTGTTTTTT.

The chain carries TRBV7-9 and TRBJ2-1; perhaps TRBD2 as D (5 bases). CDR3 length equals 13 residues. V dropped 4 bases and J dropped 7 bases, with 11 bases sitting between them. In germline, CDR1 is SEHNR, CDR2 FQNEAQ (reference sequence). For the CDR3, the DNA is TGTGCCAGCAGCTGGGGAGTAGGAAATGAGCAGTTCTTC. Its translation: CASSWGVGNEQFF. Looking up the rest from reference TRBV7-9 and TRBJ2-1 gives the full variable domain: DTGVSQNPRHKITKRGQNVTFRCDPISEHNRLYWYRQTLGQGPEFLTYFQNEAQLEKSRLLSDRFSAERPKGSFSTLEIQRTEQGDSAMYLCASSWGVGNEQFFGPGTRLTVL.

The genes are TRBV19 and TRBJ2-2; tentative D call: TRBD2 (5 bases). V was trimmed by 10 bases and J by 3 bases, leaving 15 bases between them. The CDR3 covers 14 residues. Germline CDR1 LNHDA, CDR2 SQIVND (reference sequence). The CDR3 loop is CATRLDGDTGELFF. The CDR3 DNA is TGTGCCACCCGCCTGGACGGGGACACCGGGGAGCTGTTTTTT.

The chain carries TRBV9 and TRBJ1-2; 9 bases are shared with TRBD1. This CDR3 contains 15 residues. Germline loops: CDR1 SGDLS, CDR2 YYNGEE. J gave up 7 bases and V 0 bases, and 7 bases lay outside the gene matches. The CDR3 reads CASSVEGQGRAGYTF. The DNA of the CDR3 is TGTGCCAGCAGCGTAGAAGGACAGGGGCGGGCTGGCTACACCTTC.

This sequence joins TRBV4-2 and TRBJ1-3; D unresolved. Trimming shortened V by 4 bases and J by 0 bases, and 7 bases separated the two germline ends. The germline gives CDR1 LGHNA, CDR2 YNFKEQ. The CDR3 spans 14 residues. CDR3 residues: CASSPPSSGNTIYF. The CDR3 nucleotides read TGTGCCAGCAGCCCCCCTTCCTCTGGAAACACCATATATTTT.

This clone was seen once. The rearrangement links TRBV28 to TRBJ1-5; D is possibly TRBD1 (5 bases). V was shortened by 3 bases and J by 3 bases, with 12 bases between the two germline ends. Germline CDR1 MDHEN, CDR2 SYDVKM. This CDR3 contains 15 residues. As DNA, the CDR3 is TGTGCCAGCAGTTTGGGGGAGGGGTACAATCAGCCCCAGCATTTT. It translates to CASSLGEGYNQPQHF.

The chain employs TRBV18 and TRBJ1-2; tentative D call: TRBD1 (6 bases). Trimming left V 3 bases short and J 6 bases short, with 11 bases between. The CDR3 has 13 residues. CDR1 is KGHSH, CDR2 LQKENI, per germline. The CDR3 nucleotides are TGTGCCAGCTCACCCCCAGCAGGGGATGGCTACACCTTC. Encoded protein: CASSPPAGDGYTF.